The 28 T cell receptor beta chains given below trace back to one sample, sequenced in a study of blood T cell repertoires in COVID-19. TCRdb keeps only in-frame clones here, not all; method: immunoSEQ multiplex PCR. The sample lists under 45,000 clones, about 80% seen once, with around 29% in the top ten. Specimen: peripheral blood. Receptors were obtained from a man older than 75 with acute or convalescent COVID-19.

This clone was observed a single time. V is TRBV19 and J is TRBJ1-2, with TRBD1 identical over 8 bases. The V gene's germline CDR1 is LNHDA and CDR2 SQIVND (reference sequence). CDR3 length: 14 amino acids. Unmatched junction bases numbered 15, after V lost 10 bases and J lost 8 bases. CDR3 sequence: CATLEGQGGRGYTF. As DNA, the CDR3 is TGTGCCACTCTAGAAGGACAGGGAGGACGGGGCTACACCTTC.

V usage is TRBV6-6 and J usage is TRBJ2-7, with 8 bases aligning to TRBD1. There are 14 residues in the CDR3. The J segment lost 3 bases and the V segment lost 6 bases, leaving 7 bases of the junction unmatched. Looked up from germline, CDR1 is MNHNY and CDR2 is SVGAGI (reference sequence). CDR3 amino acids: CASRDTGTGYEQYF. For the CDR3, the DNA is TGTGCCAGCAGAGACACCGGGACAGGCTACGAGCAGTACTTC.

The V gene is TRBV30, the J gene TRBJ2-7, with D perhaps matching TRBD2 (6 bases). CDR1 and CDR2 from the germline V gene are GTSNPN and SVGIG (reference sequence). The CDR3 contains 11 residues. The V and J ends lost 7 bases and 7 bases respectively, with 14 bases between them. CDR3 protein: CAFQLGREQYF. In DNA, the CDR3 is TGTGCCTTCCAATTGGGGAGGGAGCAGTACTTC.

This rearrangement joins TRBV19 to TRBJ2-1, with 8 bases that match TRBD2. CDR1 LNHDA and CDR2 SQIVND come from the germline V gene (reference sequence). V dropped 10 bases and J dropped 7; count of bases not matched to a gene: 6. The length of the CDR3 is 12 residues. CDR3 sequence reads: CATSERENEQFF. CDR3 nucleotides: TGTGCCACCTCGGAGCGGGAGAATGAGCAGTTCTTC.

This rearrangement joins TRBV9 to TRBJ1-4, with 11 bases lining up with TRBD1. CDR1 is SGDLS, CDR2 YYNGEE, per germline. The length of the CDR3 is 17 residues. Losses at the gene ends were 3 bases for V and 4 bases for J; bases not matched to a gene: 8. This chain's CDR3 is CASSARTGGSGNEKLFF. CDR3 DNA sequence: TGTGCCAGCAGCGCTCGGACAGGGGGCAGTGGTAATGAAAAACTGTTTTTT.

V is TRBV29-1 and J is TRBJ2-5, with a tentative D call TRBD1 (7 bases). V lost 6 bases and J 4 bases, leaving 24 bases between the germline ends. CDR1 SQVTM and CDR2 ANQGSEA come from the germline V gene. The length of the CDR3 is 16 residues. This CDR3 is CSVPRVEGALRETQYF. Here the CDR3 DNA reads TGCAGCGTCCCCAGGGTGGAGGGGGCCCTGCGAGAGACCCAGTACTTC.

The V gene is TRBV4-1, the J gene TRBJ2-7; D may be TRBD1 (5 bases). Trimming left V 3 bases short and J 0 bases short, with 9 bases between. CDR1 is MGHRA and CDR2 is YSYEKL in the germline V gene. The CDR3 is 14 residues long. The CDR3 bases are TGCGCCAGCAGCCAGACGACAGTCTCCTACGAGCAGTACTTC. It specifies CASSQTTVSYEQYF.

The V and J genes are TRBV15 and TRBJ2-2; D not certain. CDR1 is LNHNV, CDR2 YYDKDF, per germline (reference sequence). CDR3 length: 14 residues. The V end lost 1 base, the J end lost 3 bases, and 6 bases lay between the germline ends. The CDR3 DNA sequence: TGTGCCACCAGCAGAGCTGGAGACACCGGGGAGCTGTTTTTT. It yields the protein CATSRAGDTGELFF.

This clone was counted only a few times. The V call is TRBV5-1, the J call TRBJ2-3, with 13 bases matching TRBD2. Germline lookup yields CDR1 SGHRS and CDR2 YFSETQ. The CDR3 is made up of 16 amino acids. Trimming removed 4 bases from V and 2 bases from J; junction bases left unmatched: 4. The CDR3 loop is CASSAGTSGDTDTQYF. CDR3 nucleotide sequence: TGCGCCAGCAGCGCCGGGACTAGCGGGGACACAGATACGCAGTATTTT.

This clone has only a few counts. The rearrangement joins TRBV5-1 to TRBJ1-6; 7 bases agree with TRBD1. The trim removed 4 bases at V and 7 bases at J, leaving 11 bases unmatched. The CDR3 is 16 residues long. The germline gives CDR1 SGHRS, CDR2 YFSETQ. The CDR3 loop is CASSRTTGDRNSPLHF. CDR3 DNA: TGCGCCAGCAGCAGAACCACAGGGGACCGAAATTCACCCCTCCACTTT.

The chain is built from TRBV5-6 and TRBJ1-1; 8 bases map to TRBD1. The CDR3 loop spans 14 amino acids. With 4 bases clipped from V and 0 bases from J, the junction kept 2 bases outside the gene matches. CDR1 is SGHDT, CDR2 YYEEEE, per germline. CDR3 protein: CASSTGQVNTEAFF. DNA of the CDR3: TGTGCCAGCAGCACGGGACAGGTGAACACTGAAGCTTTCTTT.

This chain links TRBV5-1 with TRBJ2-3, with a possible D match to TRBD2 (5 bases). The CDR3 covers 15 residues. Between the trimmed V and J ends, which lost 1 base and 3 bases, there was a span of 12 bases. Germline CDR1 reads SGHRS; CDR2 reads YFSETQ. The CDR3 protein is CASSLTISGTDTQYF. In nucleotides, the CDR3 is TGCGCCAGCAGCTTGACAATCTCGGGAACAGATACGCAGTATTTT.

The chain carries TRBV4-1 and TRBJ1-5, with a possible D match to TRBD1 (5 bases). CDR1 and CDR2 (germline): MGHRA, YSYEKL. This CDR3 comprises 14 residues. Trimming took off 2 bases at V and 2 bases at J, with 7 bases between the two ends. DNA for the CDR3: TGCGCCAGCAGCCAACCGACAGGCAATCAGCCCCAGCATTTT. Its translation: CASSQPTGNQPQHF.

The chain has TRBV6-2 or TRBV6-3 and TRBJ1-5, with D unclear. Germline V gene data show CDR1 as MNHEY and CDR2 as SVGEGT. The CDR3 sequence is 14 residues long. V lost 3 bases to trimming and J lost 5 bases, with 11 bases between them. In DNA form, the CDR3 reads TGTGCCAGCAGTTATGGCAGCGGATATCAGCCCCAGCATTTT. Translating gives CASSYGSGYQPQHF.

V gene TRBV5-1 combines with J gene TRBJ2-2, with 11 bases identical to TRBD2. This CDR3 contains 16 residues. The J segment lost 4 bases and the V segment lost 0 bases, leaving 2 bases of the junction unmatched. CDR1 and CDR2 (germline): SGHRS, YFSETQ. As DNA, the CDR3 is TGCGCCAGCAGCTTGGTGGGGACTAGCGGCACCGGGGAGCTGTTTTTT. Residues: CASSLVGTSGTGELFF.

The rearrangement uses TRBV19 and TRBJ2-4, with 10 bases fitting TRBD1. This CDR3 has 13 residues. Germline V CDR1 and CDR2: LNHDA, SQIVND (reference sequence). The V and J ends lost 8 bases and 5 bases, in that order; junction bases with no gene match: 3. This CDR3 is CASETGGENIQYF. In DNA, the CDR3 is TGTGCCAGTGAGACAGGGGGCGAAAACATTCAGTACTTC.

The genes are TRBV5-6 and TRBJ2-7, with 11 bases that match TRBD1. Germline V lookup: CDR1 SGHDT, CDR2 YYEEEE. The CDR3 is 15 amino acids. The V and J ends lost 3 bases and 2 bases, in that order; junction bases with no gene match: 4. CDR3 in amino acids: CASSSPGQGAYEQYF. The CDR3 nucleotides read TGTGCCAGCAGCTCCCCGGGACAGGGGGCCTACGAGCAGTACTTC. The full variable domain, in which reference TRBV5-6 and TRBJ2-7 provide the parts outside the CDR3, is DAGVTQSPTHLIKTRGQQVTLRCSPKSGHDTVSWYQQALGQGPQFIFQYYEEEERQRGNFPDRFSGHQFPNYSSELNVNALLLGDSALYLCASSSPGQGAYEQYFGPGTRLTVT.

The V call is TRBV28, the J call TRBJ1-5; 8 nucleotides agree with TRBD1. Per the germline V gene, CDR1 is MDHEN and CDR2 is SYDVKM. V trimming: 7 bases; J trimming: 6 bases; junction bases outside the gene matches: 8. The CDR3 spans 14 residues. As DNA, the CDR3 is TGTGCCAGCAAAGCAGGGGGCGGAGGTCAGCCCCAGCATTTT. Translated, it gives CASKAGGGGQPQHF. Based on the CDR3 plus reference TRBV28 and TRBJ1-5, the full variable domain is DVKVTQSSRYLVKRTGEKVFLECVQDMDHENMFWYRQDPGLGLRLIYFSYDVKMKEKGDIPEGYSVSREKKERFSLILESASTNQTSMYLCASKAGGGGQPQHFGDGTRLSIL.

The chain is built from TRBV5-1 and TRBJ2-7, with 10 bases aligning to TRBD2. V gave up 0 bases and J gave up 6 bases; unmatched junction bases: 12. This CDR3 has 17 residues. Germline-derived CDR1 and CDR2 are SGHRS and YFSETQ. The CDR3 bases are TGCGCCAGCAGCTTGGGGCGAGCGGGAGGGGGCCCCTCCGAGCAGTACTTC. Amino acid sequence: CASSLGRAGGGPSEQYF.

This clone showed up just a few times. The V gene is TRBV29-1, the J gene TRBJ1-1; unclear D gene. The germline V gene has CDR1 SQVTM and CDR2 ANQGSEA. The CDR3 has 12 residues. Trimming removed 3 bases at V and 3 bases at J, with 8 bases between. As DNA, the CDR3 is TGCAGCGTTGACAGGCAAGACACTGAAGCTTTCTTT. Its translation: CSVDRQDTEAFF.

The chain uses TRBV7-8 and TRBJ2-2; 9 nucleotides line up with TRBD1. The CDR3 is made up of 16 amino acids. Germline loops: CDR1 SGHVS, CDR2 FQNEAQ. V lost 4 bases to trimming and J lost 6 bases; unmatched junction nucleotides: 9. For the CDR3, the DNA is TGTGCCAGCAGCTCGCGGGGGACAGGGTGGGCCGGGGAGCTGTTTTTT. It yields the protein CASSSRGTGWAGELFF.

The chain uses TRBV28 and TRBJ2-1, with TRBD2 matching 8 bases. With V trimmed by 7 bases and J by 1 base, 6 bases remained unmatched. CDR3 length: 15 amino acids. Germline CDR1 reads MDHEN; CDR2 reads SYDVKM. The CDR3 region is CASIGGGSSYNEQFF. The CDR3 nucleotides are TGTGCCAGCATTGGCGGGGGGAGTTCCTACAATGAGCAGTTCTTC.

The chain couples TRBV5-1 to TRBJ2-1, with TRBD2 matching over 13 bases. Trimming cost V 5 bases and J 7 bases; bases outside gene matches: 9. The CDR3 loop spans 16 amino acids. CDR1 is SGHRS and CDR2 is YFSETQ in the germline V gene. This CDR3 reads CASSSGTSGKRNEQFF. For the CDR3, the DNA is TGCGCCAGCAGTTCCGGGACTAGCGGGAAACGGAATGAGCAGTTCTTC.

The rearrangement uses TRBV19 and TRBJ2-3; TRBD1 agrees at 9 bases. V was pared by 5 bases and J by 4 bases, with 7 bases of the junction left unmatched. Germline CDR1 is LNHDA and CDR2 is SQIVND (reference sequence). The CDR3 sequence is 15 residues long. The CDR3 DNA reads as TGTGCCAGTAGTGCCTCCGGGACAGGGCCAGATACGCAGTATTTT. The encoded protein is CASSASGTGPDTQYF. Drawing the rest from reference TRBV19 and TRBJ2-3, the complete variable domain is DGGITQSPKYLFRKEGQNVTLSCEQNLNHDAMYWYRQDPGQGLRLIYYSQIVNDFQKGDIAEGYSVSREKKESFPLTVTSAQKNPTAFYLCASSASGTGPDTQYFGPGTRLTVL.

In DNA, the CDR3 is TGTGCCAGCAGCCTCCACAGCGGGAGTTTTTATGAGCAGTTCTTC. It yields the protein CASSLHSGSFYEQFF. The chain couples TRBV7-3 to TRBJ2-1, with 8 bases aligning to TRBD2. The junction had 11 bases not matched to a gene; V was cut back by 5 bases and J by 8 bases. The CDR3 totals 15 residues. CDR1 and CDR2 from the germline V gene are SGHTA and FQGTGA.

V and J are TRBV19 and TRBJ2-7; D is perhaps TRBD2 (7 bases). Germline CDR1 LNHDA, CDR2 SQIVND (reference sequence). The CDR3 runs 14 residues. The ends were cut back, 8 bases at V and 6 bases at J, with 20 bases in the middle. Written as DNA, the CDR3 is TGTGCCAGTGGGCTGGGGGGGCGTCGAAGCGAGCAGTACTTC. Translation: CASGLGGRRSEQYF.

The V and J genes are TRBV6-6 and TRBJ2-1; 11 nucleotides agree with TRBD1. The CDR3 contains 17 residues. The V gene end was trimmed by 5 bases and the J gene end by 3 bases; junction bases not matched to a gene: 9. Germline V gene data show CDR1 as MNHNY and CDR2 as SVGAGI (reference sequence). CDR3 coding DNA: TGTGCCAGCAGTCATCGGACAGGGGGCCCTATCTACAATGAGCAGTTCTTC. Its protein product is CASSHRTGGPIYNEQFF.

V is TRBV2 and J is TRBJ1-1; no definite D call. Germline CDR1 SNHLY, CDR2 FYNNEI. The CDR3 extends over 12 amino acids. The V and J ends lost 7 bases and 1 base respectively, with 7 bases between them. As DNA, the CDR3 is TGTGCCAGCACTCGGGAGAACACTGAAGCTTTCTTT. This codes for CASTRENTEAFF.